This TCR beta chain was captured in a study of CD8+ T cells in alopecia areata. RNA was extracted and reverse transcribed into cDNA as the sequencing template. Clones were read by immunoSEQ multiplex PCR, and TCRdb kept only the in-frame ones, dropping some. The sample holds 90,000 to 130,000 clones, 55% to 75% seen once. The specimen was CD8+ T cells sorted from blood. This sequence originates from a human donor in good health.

The CDR3 DNA is TGTGCCAGCAGCCCACCCCCCGACGGACCAACATCTAACACAGATACGCAGTATTTT. Residues: CASSPPPDGPTSNTDTQYF. The chain carries TRBV13 and TRBJ2-3; D call uncertain. Trimming removed 5 bases at V and 2 bases at J, with 26 bases between. The germline gives CDR1 PRHDT, CDR2 FYEKMQ (reference sequence). The length of the CDR3 is 19 residues.